These 22 T cell receptor beta chains share one sample of origin, sequenced in a study of blood T cell repertoires in COVID-19. The repertoire was sequenced with immunoSEQ multiplex PCR; TCRdb's copy has only in-frame clones and lacks some. The repertoire holds 200,000 to 250,000 clones, around 85% seen once, with roughly 4% in the top ten. The material sequenced was peripheral blood. The receptors originated from a woman aged 40-49 years with active or convalescent COVID-19.

This chain connects TRBV4-1 to TRBJ1-1; 10 nucleotides align to TRBD1. Germline V lookup: CDR1 MGHRA, CDR2 YSYEKL. Trimming at V came to 4 bases and at J to 7 bases, leaving 6 bases not matched to a gene. The CDR3 is 14 amino acids. Written as DNA, the CDR3 is TGCGCCAGCAGCCCACGACAGGGGGCAGGTGAAGCTTTCTTT. Amino acids: CASSPRQGAGEAFF.

The genes are TRBV3-1 (or the pseudogene TRBV3-2) and TRBJ2-7; D is undetermined. Looked up from germline, CDR1 is LGHDT and CDR2 is YNNKEL (reference sequence). The CDR3 covers 16 residues. Trimming took 4 bases from V and 2 from J, leaving 18 bases between them. The DNA for the CDR3 is TGTGCCAGCAGCCGCTCAACCACCAGGCGTACCTACGAGCAGTACTTC. Translated: CASSRSTTRRTYEQYF.

V gene TRBV29-1 combines with J gene TRBJ1-5; the match to TRBD1 covers 7 bases. The germline CDR1 and CDR2 sequences are SQVTM and ANQGSEA. J gave up 4 bases and V 5 bases, and 5 bases lay outside the gene matches. This CDR3 is built from 13 residues. The DNA for the CDR3 is TGCAGCGTTCGTCAGGGGGTTAATCAGCCCCAGCATTTT. It encodes CSVRQGVNQPQHF.

J is TRBJ1-5 and V is TRBV7-2, with D tentatively TRBD1 (6 bases). Trimming cost V 7 bases and J 9 bases, with 22 bases left between them. Germline V gene sequence: CDR1 SGHTA, CDR2 FQGNSA. This CDR3 region has 15 residues. CDR3 residues: CASKLNWQSRGPQHF. CDR3 DNA sequence: TGTGCCAGCAAGCTTAATTGGCAGTCCAGGGGGCCCCAGCATTTT.

The genes are TRBV21-1 and TRBJ1-4. TRBV21-1 represents a pseudogene. The CDR3 extends over 14 amino acids. CDR3 protein: CASSNSDCGGKLFF. DNA of the CDR3: TGTGCCAGCAGCAATTCAGACTGCGGAGGAAAACTGTTTTTT.

The chain combines TRBV9 with TRBJ2-2; TRBD1 agrees at 8 bases. Germline assignment: CDR1 SGDLS and CDR2 YYNGEE. Trimming removed 3 bases from V and 4 bases from J; junction bases left unmatched: 2. This CDR3 has 14 amino acids. CDR3 sequence (DNA): TGTGCCAGCAGCGGACAGGGGCGCACCGGGGAGCTGTTTTTT. This encodes CASSGQGRTGELFF.

The chain has TRBV2 and TRBJ1-5; D remains unclear. Germline loops: CDR1 SNHLY, CDR2 FYNNEI. This CDR3 region has 13 residues. V was shortened by 8 bases and J by 0 bases, with 8 bases between the two germline ends. Written as DNA, the CDR3 is TGTGCCAGCTCCTCAGATAGCAATCAGCCCCAGCATTTT. It codes for CASSSDSNQPQHF.

This clone was seen just once. The chain carries TRBV16 and TRBJ1-1, with D perhaps TRBD1 (5 bases). The CDR3 length is 13 residues. The V and J ends lost 1 base and 4 bases respectively, with 7 bases between them. Germline values: CDR1 KGHSY, CDR2 FQNENV. CDR3: CASSQWGGTEAFF. CDR3 bases: TGTGCCAGCAGCCAATGGGGGGGCACTGAAGCTTTCTTT.

V and J are TRBV5-6 and TRBJ1-5; D is possibly TRBD1 (6 bases). This CDR3 region has 14 residues. Deletions cut 6 bases from V and 0 bases from J, with 10 bases between. Germline V lookup: CDR1 SGHDT, CDR2 YYEEEE. CDR3 residues: CASTQGLSNQPQHF. For the CDR3, the DNA is TGTGCCAGCACACAGGGTCTTAGCAATCAGCCCCAGCATTTT.

The chain joins TRBV4-1 to TRBJ2-2, with TRBD1 matching over 9 bases. The CDR3 sequence is 20 residues long. V lost 1 base and J lost 3; bases outside the gene matches: 15. From germline, CDR1 is MGHRA and CDR2 YSYEKL. CDR3 loop: CASSQVKPGTGSGYTGELFF. Written as DNA, the CDR3 is TGCGCCAGCAGCCAAGTTAAACCCGGGACAGGGAGTGGGTACACCGGGGAGCTGTTTTTT.

The chain employs TRBV6-2 or TRBV6-3 and TRBJ1-2; 11 bases fit TRBD1. The CDR3 length is 17 residues. Germline V gives CDR1 MNHEY, CDR2 SVGEGT. With V trimmed by 4 bases and J by 6 bases, 13 bases remained unmatched. CDR3 nucleotide sequence: TGTGCCAGCAGTTCCACCCCTTACCCGGGACAGGGGGATGGCTACACCTTC. Encoded protein: CASSSTPYPGQGDGYTF.

This rearrangement joins TRBV9 to TRBJ2-5; D unclear. Per the germline V gene, CDR1 is SGDLS and CDR2 is YYNGEE. The CDR3 runs 14 residues. The germline V and J ends were trimmed by 3 bases and 1 base, with 10 bases remaining between them. The CDR3 region has the DNA TGTGCCAGCAGCGGGCCAGGCGTCCAAGAGACCCAGTACTTC. The encoded protein is CASSGPGVQETQYF. Complete variable domain (other parts from reference TRBV9 and TRBJ2-5): DSGVTQTPKHLITATGQRVTLRCSPRSGDLSVYWYQQSLDQGLQFLIQYYNGEERAKGNILERFSAQQFPDLHSELNLSSLELGDSALYFCASSGPGVQETQYFGPGTRLLVL.

The chain combines TRBV11-3 with TRBJ1-1; a weak D match, TRBD1 (6 bases). This CDR3 is built from 13 residues. With 4 bases removed from V and 8 bases from J, the gap between germline ends came to 14 bases. Germline CDR1 reads SGHNT; CDR2 reads YENEEA. CDR3 protein: CASSSKGGKEAFF. The CDR3 bases are TGTGCCAGCAGCTCGAAGGGGGGGAAGGAAGCTTTCTTT.

This sequence joins TRBV6-5 and TRBJ2-1; the match to TRBD1 covers 8 bases. Germline values: CDR1 MNHEY, CDR2 SVGAGI. Trimming removed 5 bases from V and 4 bases from J; junction bases left unmatched: 7. This CDR3 contains 15 residues. CDR3 DNA sequence: TGTGCCAGCAGTAAACGACAGGGGTTATACAATGAGCAGTTCTTC. Its translation is CASSKRQGLYNEQFF.

CDR3 loop: CASSRDSSNQPQHF. The DNA of the CDR3 is TGTGCCAGCAGCAGGGACAGCTCTAATCAGCCCCAGCATTTT. The chain employs TRBV7-2 and TRBJ1-5; 7 bases align to TRBD1. Germline assignment: CDR1 SGHTA and CDR2 FQGNSA. The V gene end was trimmed by 5 bases and the J gene end by 4 bases; junction bases not matched to a gene: 5. The CDR3 is 14 residues long.

CDR3 amino acids: CASSQVMGTGGNSPLHF. CDR3 nucleotide sequence: TGTGCCAGCAGCCAAGTTATGGGGACAGGGGGGAATTCACCCCTCCACTTT. The chain joins TRBV3-1 (or the pseudogene TRBV3-2) to TRBJ1-6; 11 nucleotides line up with TRBD1. The ends lost 1 base at V and 7 bases at J; junction bases unmatched: 6. The CDR3 runs to 17 residues. Per the germline V gene, CDR1 is LGHDT and CDR2 is YNNKEL (reference sequence).

The chain is built from TRBV7-9 and TRBJ1-2; weak D call: TRBD1 (5 bases). V lost 2 bases and J 2 bases, leaving 9 bases between the germline ends. CDR1 and CDR2 from the germline V gene are SEHNR and FQNEAQ (reference sequence). The CDR3 spans 14 residues. CDR3 in amino acids: CASSLIRQNYGYTF. In nucleotides, the CDR3 is TGTGCCAGCAGCTTAATCCGACAGAACTATGGCTACACCTTC.

The table lists this clone with a few counts. The chain employs TRBV11-2 and TRBJ1-3; D unclear. Trimming removed 6 bases at V and 5 bases at J, with 14 bases between. Germline loops: CDR1 SGHAT, CDR2 FQNNGV. The CDR3 consists of 14 residues. The CDR3 loop is CASRTSIGRNTIYF. In DNA form, the CDR3 reads TGTGCCAGCAGGACTTCAATAGGTAGAAACACCATATATTTT.

This clone was seen a single time. The chain links TRBV6-1 to TRBJ1-2, with 8 positions matching TRBD1. CDR3 length equals 14 residues. J was trimmed by 8 bases and V by 1 base; bases with no gene match: 6. Germline V lookup: CDR1 MNHNS, CDR2 SASEGT. The CDR3 is CASSEGTGTVGYTF. The DNA of the CDR3 is TGTGCCAGCAGTGAAGGGACAGGGACTGTCGGCTACACCTTC.

This CDR3 reads CASSIAGGHSYEQYV. CDR3 nucleotides: TGTGCCAGCAGTATTGCAGGGGGACACAGCTACGAGCAGTACGTC. The rearrangement joins TRBV11-2 to TRBJ2-7; 7 positions agree with TRBD1. The V gene's germline CDR1 is SGHAT and CDR2 FQNNGV. There are 15 residues in the CDR3. Trimming cost V 6 bases and J 3 bases; bases outside gene matches: 11.

The V call is TRBV28, the J call TRBJ1-1; possibly TRBD1 for D (6 bases). The CDR3 extends over 12 amino acids. V was cut by 4 bases and J by 8 bases, with 11 bases left in between. CDR1 and CDR2 (germline): MDHEN, SYDVKM. The CDR3 nucleotides read TGTGCCAGCAGTTCCTACACAGGGGAAGCTTTCTTT. This gives the protein CASSSYTGEAFF.

The V call is TRBV18, the J call TRBJ2-1; TRBD2 matches at 7 bases. The length of the CDR3 is 16 residues. Germline V CDR1 and CDR2: KGHSH, LQKENI. With V trimmed by 4 bases and J by 4 bases, 10 bases remained unmatched. This CDR3 reads CASSLYRAGTYNEQFF. For the CDR3, the DNA is TGTGCCAGCTCACTTTATAGAGCGGGGACTTACAATGAGCAGTTCTTC.